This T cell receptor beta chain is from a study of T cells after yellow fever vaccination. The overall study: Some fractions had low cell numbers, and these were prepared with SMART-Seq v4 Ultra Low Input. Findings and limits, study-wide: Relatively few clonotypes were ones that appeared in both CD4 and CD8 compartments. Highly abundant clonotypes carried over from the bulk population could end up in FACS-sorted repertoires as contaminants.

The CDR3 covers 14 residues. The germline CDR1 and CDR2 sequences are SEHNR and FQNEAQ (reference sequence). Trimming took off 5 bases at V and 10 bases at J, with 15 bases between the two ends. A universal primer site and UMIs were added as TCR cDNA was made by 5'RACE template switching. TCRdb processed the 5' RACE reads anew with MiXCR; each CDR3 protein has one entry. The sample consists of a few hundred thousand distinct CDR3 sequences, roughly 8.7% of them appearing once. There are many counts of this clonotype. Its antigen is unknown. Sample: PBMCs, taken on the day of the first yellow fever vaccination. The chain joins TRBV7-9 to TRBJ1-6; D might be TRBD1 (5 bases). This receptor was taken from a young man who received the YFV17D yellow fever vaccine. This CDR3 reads CASSPGGAVSPLHF. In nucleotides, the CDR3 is TGTGCCAGCAGCCCGGGAGGGGCGGTATCACCCCTCCACTTT.